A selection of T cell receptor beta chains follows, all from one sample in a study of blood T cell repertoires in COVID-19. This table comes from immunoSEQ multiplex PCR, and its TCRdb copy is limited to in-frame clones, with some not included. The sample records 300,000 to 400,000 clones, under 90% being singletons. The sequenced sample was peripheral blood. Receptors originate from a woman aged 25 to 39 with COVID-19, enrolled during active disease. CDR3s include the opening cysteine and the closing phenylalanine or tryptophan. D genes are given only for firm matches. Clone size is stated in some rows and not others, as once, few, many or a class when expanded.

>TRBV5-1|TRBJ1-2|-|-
TGCGCCAGCAGCTTGACCATGGCAGGCAATGGCTACACCTTC
CASSLTMAGNGYTF
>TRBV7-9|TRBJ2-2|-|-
TGTGCCAGCAGCCGCCTCGGGGAGAACACCGGGGAGCTGTTTTTT
CASSRLGENTGELFF
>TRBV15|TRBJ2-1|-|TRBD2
TGTGCCACCAGTATGAAGCGGGAGGTCTACAATGAGCAGTTCTTC
CATSMKREVYNEQFF
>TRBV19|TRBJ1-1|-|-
TGTGCCAGTAGTATAGATCTATATAGAAGAACCATGAACACTGAAGCTTTCTTT
CASSIDLYRRTMNTEAFF
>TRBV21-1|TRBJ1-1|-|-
TGTGCCAGCAGCAAAGTGAACAGGGACATTGAAGCTTTCTTT
CASSKVNRDIEAFF
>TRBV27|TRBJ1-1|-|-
TGTGCCAGCAGTTTAGTGTATCGGGGGATGGGAGGAGGAACTGAAGCTTTCTTT
CASSLVYRGMGGGTEAFF
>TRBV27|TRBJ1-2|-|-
TGTGCCAGCAGTTTTTTTGCGGGAGTTTCTAACTATGGCTACACCTTC
CASSFFAGVSNYGYTF
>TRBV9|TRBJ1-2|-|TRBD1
TGTGCCAGCAGCATAGGACAGGGAGTGTTCTATGGCTACACCTTC
CASSIGQGVFYGYTF
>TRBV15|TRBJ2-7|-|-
TGTGCCACCAGCATAGACGGGAACTCCTACGAGCAGTACTTC
CATSIDGNSYEQYF
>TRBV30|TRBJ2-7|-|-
TGTGCCGGCGAGAAAAAGGAGATAAGGGAGCAGTACTTC
CAGEKKEIREQYF
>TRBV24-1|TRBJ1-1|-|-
TGTGCCACCACCGAGGGTGGCACTGAAGCTTTCTTT
CATTEGGTEAFF
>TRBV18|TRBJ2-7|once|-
TGTGCCAGCTCCACTCGACAGAGTGCCTACGAGCAGTACTTC
CASSTRQSAYEQYF
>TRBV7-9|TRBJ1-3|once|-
TGTGCCAGCAGCTTAGACGGTGCCAGGCACACCATATATTTT
CASSLDGARHTIYF
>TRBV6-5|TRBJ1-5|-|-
TGTGCCAGCAGTTACAGCCAGGTACATCAGCCCCAGCATTTT
CASSYSQVHQPQHF
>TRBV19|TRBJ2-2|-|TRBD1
TGTGCCAGTAGTATCAACAGGGGCGTTCCGAACACCGGGGAGCTGTTTTTT
CASSINRGVPNTGELFF
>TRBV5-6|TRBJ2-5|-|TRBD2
TGTGCCAGCAGCTGGTTGGCCAGCGGGACGTACCAAGAGACCCAGTACTTC
CASSWLASGTYQETQYF
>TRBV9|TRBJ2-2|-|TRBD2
TGTGCCAGCAGCGTAGACCCAGCGGGAGGGCCCACCGGGGAGCTGTTTTTT
CASSVDPAGGPTGELFF
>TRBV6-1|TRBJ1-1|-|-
TGTGCCAGCAGTGAATTCAGGGACACTGAAGCTTTCTTT
CASSEFRDTEAFF
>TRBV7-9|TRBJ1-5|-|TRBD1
TGTGCCAGCAGCTCGGACAGGGGGGTAAATCAGCCCCAGCATTTT
CASSSDRGVNQPQHF
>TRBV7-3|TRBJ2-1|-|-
TGTGCCAGCAGCACTACAGGGAACGACTACAATGAGCAGTTCTTC
CASSTTGNDYNEQFF
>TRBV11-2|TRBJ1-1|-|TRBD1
TGTGCCAGCAGCTTAGAGGGGACAGGGGTAACTGAAGCTTTCTTT
CASSLEGTGVTEAFF
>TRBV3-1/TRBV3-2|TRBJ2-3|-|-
TGTGCCAGCAGCCCAAGGGGGAACGATCAAGATACGCAGTATTTT
CASSPRGNDQDTQYF
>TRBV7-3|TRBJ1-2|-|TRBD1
TGTGCCAGCAGCTTAACTCGGACAGGGGAGGGAGGCTACACCTTC
CASSLTRTGEGGYTF
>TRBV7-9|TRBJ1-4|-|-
TGTGCCAGCAGCAAAACAGGGCGTAGGGATGAAAAACTGTTTTTT
CASSKTGRRDEKLFF
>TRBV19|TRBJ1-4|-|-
TGTGCCAGTAGTATCGGACAGATCGGAAAACTGTTTTTT
CASSIGQIGKLFF
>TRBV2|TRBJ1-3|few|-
TGTGCCAGCAGTGAAGGCAGGGCCCTTGCTGGAAACACCATATATTTT
CASSEGRALAGNTIYF
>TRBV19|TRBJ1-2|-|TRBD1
TGTGCCAGTAGTGCCCAGGACAGGGGGAACTATGGCTACACCTTC
CASSAQDRGNYGYTF
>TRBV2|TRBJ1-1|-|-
TGTGCCAGCAGTGCGGGGAACACTGAAGCTTTCTTT
CASSAGNTEAFF
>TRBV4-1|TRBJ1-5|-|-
TGCGCCAGCAGCCAAGAAGAGCAGGCGGACAATAGCAATCAGCCCCAGCATTTT
CASSQEEQADNSNQPQHF
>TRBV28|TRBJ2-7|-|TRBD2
TGTGCCAGCGTTCCTGCGACTAGCGGAAAGTACGAGCAGTACTTC
CASVPATSGKYEQYF
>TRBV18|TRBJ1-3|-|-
TGTGCCAGCTCACCGCTGGACAGCGGCTCTGGAAACACCATATATTTT
CASSPLDSGSGNTIYF
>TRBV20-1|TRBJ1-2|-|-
TGCAGTGCTAGTCCCCCGGGAGTGGGCAGTCAGGACTATGGCTACACCTTC
CSASPPGVGSQDYGYTF
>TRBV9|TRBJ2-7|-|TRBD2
TGTGCCAGCAGCGTAGCAGGGACTAGCGGGAGGTACGAGCAGTACTTC
CASSVAGTSGRYEQYF
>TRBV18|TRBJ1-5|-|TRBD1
TGTGCCAGCTCCCCCAGGGGGCGCGATCAGCCCCAGCATTTT
CASSPRGRDQPQHF
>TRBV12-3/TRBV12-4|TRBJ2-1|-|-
TGTGCCAGCAGTTTAGGGCAGAACAATGAGCAGTTCTTC
CASSLGQNNEQFF